The T cell receptor (beta chain) under discussion was sequenced for a study of T-cell memory formation after mild COVID-19. Across the study: For the most part, TCR clusters were specific to one donor.

TCRdb analysed the 5' RACE reads with MiXCR anew, one entry per CDR3 protein. The sample includes 150,000 or so distinct CDR3 sequences, roughly 15% seen only once; the top ten take over 12%. This clonotype was detected a few times. Its target is unknown. The CDR3 is 16 amino acids. Trimming left V 3 bases short and J 2 bases short, with 16 bases between. Germline loops: CDR1 SGHRS, CDR2 YFSETQ. Study-level points and caveats: A second wave expanding day 15 to 37 was CD4+-biased; contracting clones were balanced. Clones which contracted sat mainly in CM and EM if CD4+, and in EMRA if CD8+.

The sample taken for sequencing was PBMCs or a T cell subset sorted from them (not recorded which). The source is an adult woman who had mild COVID-19 (a few samples of this study predate the infection). Cell type and time point are not known. The chain employs TRBV5-1 and TRBJ2-3, with a possible D match to TRBD2 (7 bases). The CDR3 nucleotides are TGCGCCAGCAGCTCCGGAAGGGGGGGTGACACAGATACGCAGTATTTT. This sequence encodes CASSSGRGGDTDTQYF. Using reference TRBV5-1 and TRBJ2-3 for the parts outside the CDR3, the full variable domain is KAGVTQTPRYLIKTRGQQVTLSCSPISGHRSVSWYQQTPGQGLQFLFEYFSETQRNKGNFPGRFSGRQFSNSRSEMNVSTLELGDSALYLCASSSGRGGDTDTQYFGPGTRLTVL.